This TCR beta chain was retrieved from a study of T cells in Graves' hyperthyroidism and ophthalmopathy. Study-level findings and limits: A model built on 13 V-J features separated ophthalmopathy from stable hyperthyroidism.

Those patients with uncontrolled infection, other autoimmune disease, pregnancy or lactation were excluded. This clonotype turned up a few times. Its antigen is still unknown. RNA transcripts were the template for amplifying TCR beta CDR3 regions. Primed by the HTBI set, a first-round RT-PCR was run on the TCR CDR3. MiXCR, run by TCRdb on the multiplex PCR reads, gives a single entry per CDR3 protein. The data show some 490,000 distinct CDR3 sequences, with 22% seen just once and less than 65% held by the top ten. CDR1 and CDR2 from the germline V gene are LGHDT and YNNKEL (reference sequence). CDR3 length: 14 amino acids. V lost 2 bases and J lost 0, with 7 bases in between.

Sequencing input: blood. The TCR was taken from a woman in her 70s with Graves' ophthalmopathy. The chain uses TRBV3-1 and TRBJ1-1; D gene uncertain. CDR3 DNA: TGTGCCAGCAGCCAACGAGAGGTGAACACTGAAGCTTTCTTT. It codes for CASSQREVNTEAFF.